Shown below are 8 T cell receptor beta chains from a single sample sequenced in a study of blood T cell repertoires in COVID-19. The assay was immunoSEQ multiplex PCR, and TCRdb's table has in-frame clones only and misses some. In the table there are approximately 250,000 clones, about 85% of which are singletons. Sequencing input: peripheral blood. Receptor source: a man between 40 and 49 years old with acute or convalescent COVID-19.

Comments on this clone: At one of its ends the junction is not consistent with the germline gene, which may arise from a read error. CDR3 region: CASSLLWAHYGYTF. In DNA, the CDR3 is TGTGCTAGCAGCTTACTCTGGGCTCACTATGGCTACACCTTC. The V call is TRBV7-7, the J call TRBJ1-2; D unresolved. The CDR3 length is 14 residues. Germline V gives CDR1 SSHAT, CDR2 FNYEAQ (reference sequence).

The rearrangement uses TRBV6-5 and TRBJ1-2; the match to TRBD1 covers 7 bases. The CDR3 is 14 residues long. CDR1 and CDR2 (germline): MNHEY, SVGAGI. With V trimmed by 2 bases and J by 4 bases, 4 bases remained unmatched. The CDR3 DNA is TGTGCCAGCAGTTACCAGGGGGGTTTCTATGGCTACACCTTC. Protein sequence: CASSYQGGFYGYTF.

This sequence joins TRBV4-1 and TRBJ2-7; possibly TRBD2 for D (6 bases). This CDR3 region has 16 residues. Germline V gene lookup returns CDR1 MGHRA and CDR2 YSYEKL. V was shortened by 4 bases and J by 4 bases, with 20 bases between the two germline ends. The CDR3 DNA reads TGCGCCAGCAGCCGCTCCCTGGGAGGTTCGGCTTACGAGCAGTACTTC. Translating it yields CASSRSLGGSAYEQYF.

The chain couples TRBV6-5 to TRBJ2-6; D remains unclear. CDR3 size: 11 residues. Trimming removed 8 bases from V and 3 bases from J, with 2 bases in between. Germline V gives CDR1 MNHEY, CDR2 SVGAGI. CDR3 loop: CASRGANVLTF. The CDR3 DNA reads TGTGCCAGCCGTGGGGCCAACGTCCTGACTTTC.

Only a few counts were recorded for this clone. The CDR3 is CASSFNTGRNQPQHF. The CDR3 DNA reads as TGTGCCAGCAGCTTTAATACAGGGCGCAATCAGCCCCAGCATTTT. V gene TRBV11-2 combines with J gene TRBJ1-5, with D possibly being TRBD1 (6 bases). Germline V gene lookup returns CDR1 SGHAT and CDR2 FQNNGV. Trimming took off 3 bases at V and 2 bases at J, with 11 bases between the two ends. This CDR3 has 15 residues.

Regarding this clone: Other nucleotide sequences from this sample produce the same CDR3. The chain links TRBV12-3 or TRBV12-4 to TRBJ1-2; possibly TRBD1 for D (6 bases). The CDR3 totals 13 residues. V was shortened by 6 bases and J by 4 bases, with 12 bases between the two germline ends. The CDR3: CASRGQGPYGYTF. Here the CDR3 DNA reads TGTGCCAGCAGAGGTCAGGGGCCCTATGGCTACACCTTC.

The V and J genes are TRBV6-2 or TRBV6-3 and TRBJ1-2; weak D call: TRBD1 (5 bases). V was shortened by 0 bases and J by 8 bases, with 13 bases between the two germline ends. The CDR3 is 14 amino acids. Looked up from germline, CDR1 is MNHEY and CDR2 is SVGEGT. CDR3 nucleotides: TGTGCCAGCAGTTACTCGGGAGGTCGGGACGGCTACACCTTC. Its protein product is CASSYSGGRDGYTF.

This clone was counted a single time. The V call is TRBV29-1, the J call TRBJ1-1; D may be TRBD1 (6 bases). CDR1 is SQVTM, CDR2 ANQGSEA, per germline. The CDR3 loop spans 12 amino acids. Trimming took 7 bases from V and 1 from J, leaving 10 bases between them. The CDR3 is CSGRQANTEAFF. The CDR3 DNA is TGCAGCGGCAGACAGGCGAACACTGAAGCTTTCTTT.